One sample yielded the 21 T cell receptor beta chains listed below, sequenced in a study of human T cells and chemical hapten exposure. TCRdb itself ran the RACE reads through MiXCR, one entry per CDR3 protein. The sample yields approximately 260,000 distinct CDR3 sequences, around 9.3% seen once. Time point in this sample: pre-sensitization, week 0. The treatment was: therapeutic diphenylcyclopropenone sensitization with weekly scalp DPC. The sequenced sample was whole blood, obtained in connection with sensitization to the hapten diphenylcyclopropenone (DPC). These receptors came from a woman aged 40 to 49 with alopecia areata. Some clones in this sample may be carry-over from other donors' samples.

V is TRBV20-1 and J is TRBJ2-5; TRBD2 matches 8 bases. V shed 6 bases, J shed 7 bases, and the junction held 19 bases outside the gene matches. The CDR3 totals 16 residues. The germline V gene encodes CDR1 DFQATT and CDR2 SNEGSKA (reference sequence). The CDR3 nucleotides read TGCAGTGCCCATCTAGCGGGCCGGGTTCGGGGGGCGACCCAGTACTTC. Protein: CSAHLAGRVRGATQYF.

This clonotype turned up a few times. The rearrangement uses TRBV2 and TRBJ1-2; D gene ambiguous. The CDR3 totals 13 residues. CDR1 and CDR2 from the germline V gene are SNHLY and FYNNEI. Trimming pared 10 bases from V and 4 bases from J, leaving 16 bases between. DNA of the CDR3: TGTGCCACCCCGCGGGAAGCCTTCTATGGCTACACCTTC. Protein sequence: CATPREAFYGYTF. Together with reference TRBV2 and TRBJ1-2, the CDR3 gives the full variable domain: EPEVTQTPSHQVTQMGQEVILRCVPISNHLYFYWYRQILGQKVEFLVSFYNNEISEKSEIFDDQFSVERPDGSNFTLKIRSTKLEDSAMYFCATPREAFYGYTFGSGTRLTVV.

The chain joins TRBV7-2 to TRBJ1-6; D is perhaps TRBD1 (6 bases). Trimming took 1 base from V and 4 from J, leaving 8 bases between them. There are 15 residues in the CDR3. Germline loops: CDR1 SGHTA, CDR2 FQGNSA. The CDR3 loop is CASSLGTVYNSPLHF. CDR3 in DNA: TGTGCCAGCAGCTTAGGGACAGTATATAATTCACCCCTCCACTTT. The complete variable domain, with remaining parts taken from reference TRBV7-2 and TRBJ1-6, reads GAGVSQSPSNKVTEKGKDVELRCDPISGHTALYWYRQSLGQGLEFLIYFQGNSAPDKSGLPSDRFSAERTGGSVSTLTIQRTQQEDSAVYLCASSLGTVYNSPLHFGNGTRLTVT.

The CDR3, as DNA: TGTGCCAGCAGCCGAGGTGCTAGCGGGAGAGACGAGCAGTACTTC. The encoded protein is CASSRGASGRDEQYF. The chain links TRBV28 to TRBJ2-7; TRBD2 aligns across 10 bases. CDR3 size: 15 residues. After removal of 6 bases from V and 5 bases from J, the junction contained 10 bases not matched to a gene. Germline V gives CDR1 MDHEN, CDR2 SYDVKM.

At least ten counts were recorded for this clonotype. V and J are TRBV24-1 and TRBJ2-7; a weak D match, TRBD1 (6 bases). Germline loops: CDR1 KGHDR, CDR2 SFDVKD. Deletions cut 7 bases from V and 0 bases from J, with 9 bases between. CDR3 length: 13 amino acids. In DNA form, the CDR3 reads TGTGCCACCAGCCGGACAGACTCCTACGAGCAGTACTTC. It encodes CATSRTDSYEQYF.

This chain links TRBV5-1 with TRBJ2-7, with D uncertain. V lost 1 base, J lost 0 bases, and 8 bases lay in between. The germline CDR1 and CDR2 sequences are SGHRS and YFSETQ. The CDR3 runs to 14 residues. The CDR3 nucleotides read TGCGCCAGCAGCTTGTTGGATTTCTCCTACGAGCAGTACTTC. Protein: CASSLLDFSYEQYF.

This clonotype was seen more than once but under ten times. CDR3 DNA sequence: TGTGCCAGCCGTCAGGGGGCCGGCTATGGCTACACCTTC. Protein sequence: CASRQGAGYGYTF. The gene calls are TRBV28 and TRBJ1-2, with 8 bases identical to TRBD1. The CDR3 runs to 13 residues. CDR1 and CDR2 from the germline V gene are MDHEN and SYDVKM. V shed 8 bases and J 4 bases; nucleotides not matched to a gene: 6.

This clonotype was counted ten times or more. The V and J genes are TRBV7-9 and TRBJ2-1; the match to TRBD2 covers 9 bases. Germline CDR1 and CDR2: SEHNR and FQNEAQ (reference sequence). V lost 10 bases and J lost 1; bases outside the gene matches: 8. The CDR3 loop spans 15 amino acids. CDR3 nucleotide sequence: TGTGCCATCCGCGCTGCGGGAGGGTCCTACAATGAGCAGTTCTTC. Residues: CAIRAAGGSYNEQFF.

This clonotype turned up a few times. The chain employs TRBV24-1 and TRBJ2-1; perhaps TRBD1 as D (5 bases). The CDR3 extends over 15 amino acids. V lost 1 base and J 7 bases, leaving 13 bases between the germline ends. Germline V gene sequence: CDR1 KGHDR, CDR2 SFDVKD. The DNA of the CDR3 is TGTGCCACCAGTGATTTATGGGGCGTTCGAAATGAGCAGTTCTTC. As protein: CATSDLWGVRNEQFF.

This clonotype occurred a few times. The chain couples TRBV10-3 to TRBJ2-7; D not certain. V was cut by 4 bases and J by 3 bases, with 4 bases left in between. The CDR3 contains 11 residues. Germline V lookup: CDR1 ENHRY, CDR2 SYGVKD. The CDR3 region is CAISAGYEQYF. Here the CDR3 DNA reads TGTGCCATCAGTGCGGGCTACGAGCAGTACTTC.

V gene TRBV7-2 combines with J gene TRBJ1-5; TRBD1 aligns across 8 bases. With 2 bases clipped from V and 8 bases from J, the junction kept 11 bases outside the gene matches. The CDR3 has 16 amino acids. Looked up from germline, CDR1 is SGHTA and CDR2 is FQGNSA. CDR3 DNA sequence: TGTGCCAGCAGCTTACTGGCAGGGGGCGATCTAAAGCCCCAGCATTTT. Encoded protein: CASSLLAGGDLKPQHF.

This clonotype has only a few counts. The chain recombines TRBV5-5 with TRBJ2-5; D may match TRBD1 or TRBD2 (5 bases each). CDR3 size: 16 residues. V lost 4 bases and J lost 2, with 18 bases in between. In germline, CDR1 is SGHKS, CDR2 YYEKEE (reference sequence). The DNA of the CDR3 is TGTGCCAGCAGCAATAGACAGAGGGGTCCGCAAGAGACCCAGTACTTC. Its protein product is CASSNRQRGPQETQYF.

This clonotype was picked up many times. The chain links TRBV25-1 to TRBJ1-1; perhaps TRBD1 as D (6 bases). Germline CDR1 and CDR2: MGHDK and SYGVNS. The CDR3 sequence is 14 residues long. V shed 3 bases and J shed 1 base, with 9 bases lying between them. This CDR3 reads CASSDGQTNTEAFF. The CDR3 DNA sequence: TGTGCCAGCAGTGATGGACAGACGAACACTGAAGCTTTCTTT.

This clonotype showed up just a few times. The CDR3 nucleotides read TGTGCCAGCTTGGACAGGAACACAGATACGCAGTATTTT. Translation gives CASLDRNTDTQYF. This chain links TRBV6-1 with TRBJ2-3, with 7 bases aligning to TRBD1. Germline loops: CDR1 MNHNS, CDR2 SASEGT. V lost 8 bases and J lost 2; bases outside the gene matches: 4. The CDR3 has 13 amino acids.

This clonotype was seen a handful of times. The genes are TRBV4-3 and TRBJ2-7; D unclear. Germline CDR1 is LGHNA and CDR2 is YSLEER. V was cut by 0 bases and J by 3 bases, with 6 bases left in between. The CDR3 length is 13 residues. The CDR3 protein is CASSQDLVYEQYF. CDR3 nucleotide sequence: TGCGCCAGCAGCCAAGATTTAGTCTACGAGCAGTACTTC.

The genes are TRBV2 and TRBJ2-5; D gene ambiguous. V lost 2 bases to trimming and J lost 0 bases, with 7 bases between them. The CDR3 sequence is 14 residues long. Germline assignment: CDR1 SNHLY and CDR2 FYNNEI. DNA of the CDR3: TGTGCCAGCAGTGAAATTACGTACCAAGAGACCCAGTACTTC. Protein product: CASSEITYQETQYF.

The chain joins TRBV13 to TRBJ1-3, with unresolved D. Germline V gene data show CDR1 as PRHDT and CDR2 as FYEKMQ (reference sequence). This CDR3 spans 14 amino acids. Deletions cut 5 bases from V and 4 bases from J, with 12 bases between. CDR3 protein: CASSRYSPGNTIYF. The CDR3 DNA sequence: TGTGCCAGCAGCCGTTATTCCCCCGGAAACACCATATATTTT.

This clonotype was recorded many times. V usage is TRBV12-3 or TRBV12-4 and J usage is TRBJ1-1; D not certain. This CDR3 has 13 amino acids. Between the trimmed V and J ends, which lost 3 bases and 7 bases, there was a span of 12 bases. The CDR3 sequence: CASSFHGSVEAFF. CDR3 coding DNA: TGTGCCAGCAGTTTTCACGGAAGTGTTGAAGCTTTCTTT.

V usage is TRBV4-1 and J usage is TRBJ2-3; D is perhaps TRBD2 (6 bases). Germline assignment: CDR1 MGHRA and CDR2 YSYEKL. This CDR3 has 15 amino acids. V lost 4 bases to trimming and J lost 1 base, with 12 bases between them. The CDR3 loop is CASSPSALGTDTQYF. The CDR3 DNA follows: TGCGCCAGCAGCCCTAGCGCCCTTGGCACAGATACGCAGTATTTT.

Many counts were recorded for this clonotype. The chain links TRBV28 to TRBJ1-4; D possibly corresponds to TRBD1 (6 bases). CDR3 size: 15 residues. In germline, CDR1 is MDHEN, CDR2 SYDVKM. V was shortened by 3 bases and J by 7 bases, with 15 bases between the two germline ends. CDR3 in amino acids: CASSLPGATSEKLFF. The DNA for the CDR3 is TGTGCCAGCAGTTTGCCGGGGGCGACGTCTGAAAAACTGTTTTTT.

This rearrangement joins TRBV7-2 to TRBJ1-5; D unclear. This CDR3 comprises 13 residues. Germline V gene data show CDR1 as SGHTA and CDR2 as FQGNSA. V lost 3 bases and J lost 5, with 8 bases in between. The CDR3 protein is CASSLTRDQPQHF. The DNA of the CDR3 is TGTGCCAGCAGCTTGACAAGGGATCAGCCCCAGCATTTT.